The clone carrying this T cell receptor (beta chain) was counted at least ten times. Its antigen is as yet unknown. Cells sorted as Tregs were CD4+, CD25+ and CD127-/low. Each CDR3 protein gets one entry after TCRdb re-called the 5' RACE reads with MiXCR. The sample holds over 45,000 distinct CDR3 sequences, 26% seen once. Whole-study results and caveats: Whole repertoires were not studied in the larger cohort, only one V-J beta rearrangement.

The TCR sequence derives from a female donor with breast cancer. Sequencing was performed on tumor-infiltrating Tregs sorted from the breast tumor.

The chain's CDR3 is CSARTGGESNNSPLHF. CDR3 sequence (DNA): TGCAGTGCCCGGACAGGGGGCGAGTCGAATAATTCACCCCTCCACTTT. This chain joins TRBV20-1 and TRBJ1-6, with 11 bases matching TRBD1. The trim removed 6 bases at V and 5 bases at J, leaving 9 bases unmatched. This CDR3 is 16 amino acids long. Germline-derived CDR1 and CDR2 are DFQATT and SNEGSKA (reference sequence).